This T cell receptor beta chain was profiled in a study of Ad26.COV2.S vaccination and SARS-CoV-2 variants. Looking at the study overall: Donor was one of the participants in the Ad26.COV2.S arm of the COV1001 trial. Intramuscular Ad26.COV2.S at 5x10^10 or 1x10^11 viral particles. The study, taken as a whole, reports: The placebo group had lower spike-specific TCR breadth than the vaccine recipients did. Reported findings describe substantial breadth in spike-specific CD8+ and CD4+ T cell responses following vaccination.

Treatment described: around 19 received Ad26.COV2.S at low or high dose, single or two shots; about 5 received placebo; per-sample allocation not given. Collection of the samples took place on day 63 after the first injection of vaccine or placebo. A remark on this clone: Antigen specificity is unknown. The same CDR3 arises from other DNA sequences in this sample as well.

The CDR3 runs 13 residues. Trimming took off 2 bases at V and 2 bases at J, with 6 bases between the two ends. Repertoires were generated with immunoSEQ multiplex PCR, while TCRdb's copy carries only in-frame clones and drops some. The data contain approximately 420,000 clones, more than 75% of them singletons. The sequenced sample was peripheral blood, obtained in a trial of Ad26.COV2.S vaccine versus placebo. This clonotype was obtained from a person aged 18-60 years who received the Ad26.COV2.S COVID-19 vaccine or a placebo. V and J are TRBV12-3 or TRBV12-4 and TRBJ1-1; D might be TRBD1 (5 bases). CDR3: CASSLTGNTEAFF. The CDR3 DNA reads as TGTGCCAGCAGTTTAACAGGTAACACTGAAGCTTTCTTT.